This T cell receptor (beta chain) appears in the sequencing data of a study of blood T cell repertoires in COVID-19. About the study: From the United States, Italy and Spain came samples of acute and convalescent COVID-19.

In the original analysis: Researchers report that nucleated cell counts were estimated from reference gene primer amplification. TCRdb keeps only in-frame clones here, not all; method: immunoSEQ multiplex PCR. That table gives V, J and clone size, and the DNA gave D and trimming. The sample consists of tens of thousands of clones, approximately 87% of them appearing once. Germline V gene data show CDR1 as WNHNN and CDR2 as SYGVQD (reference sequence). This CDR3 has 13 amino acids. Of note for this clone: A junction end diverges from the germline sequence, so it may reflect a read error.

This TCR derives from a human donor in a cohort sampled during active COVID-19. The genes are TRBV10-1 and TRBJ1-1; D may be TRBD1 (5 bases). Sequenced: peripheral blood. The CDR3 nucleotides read TGCGCCAGCAGTGAATACAGGAACGCTGAAGCTTTCTTT. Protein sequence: CASSEYRNAEAFF.